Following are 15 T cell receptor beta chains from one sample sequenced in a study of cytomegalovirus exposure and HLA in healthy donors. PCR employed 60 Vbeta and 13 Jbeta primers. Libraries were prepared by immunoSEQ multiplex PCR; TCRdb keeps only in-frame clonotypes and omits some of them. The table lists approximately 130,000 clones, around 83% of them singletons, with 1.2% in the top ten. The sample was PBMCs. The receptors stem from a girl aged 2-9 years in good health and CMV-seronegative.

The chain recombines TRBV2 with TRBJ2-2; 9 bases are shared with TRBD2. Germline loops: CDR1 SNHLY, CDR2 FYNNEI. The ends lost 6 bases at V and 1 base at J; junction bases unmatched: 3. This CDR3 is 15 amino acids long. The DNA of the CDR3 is TGTGCCAGCAGGAGACTAGCGGTGAACACCGGGGAGCTGTTTTTT. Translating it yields CASRRLAVNTGELFF.

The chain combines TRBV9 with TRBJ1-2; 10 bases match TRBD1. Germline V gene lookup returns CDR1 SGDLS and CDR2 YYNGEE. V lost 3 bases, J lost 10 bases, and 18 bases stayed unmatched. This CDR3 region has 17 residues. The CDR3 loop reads CASSGGDRGMKDFAYTF. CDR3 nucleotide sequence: TGTGCCAGCAGCGGGGGGGACAGGGGTATGAAGGACTTCGCCTACACCTTC. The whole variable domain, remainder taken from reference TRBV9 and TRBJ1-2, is DSGVTQTPKHLITATGQRVTLRCSPRSGDLSVYWYQQSLDQGLQFLIQYYNGEERAKGNILERFSAQQFPDLHSELNLSSLELGDSALYFCASSGGDRGMKDFAYTFGSGTRLTVV.

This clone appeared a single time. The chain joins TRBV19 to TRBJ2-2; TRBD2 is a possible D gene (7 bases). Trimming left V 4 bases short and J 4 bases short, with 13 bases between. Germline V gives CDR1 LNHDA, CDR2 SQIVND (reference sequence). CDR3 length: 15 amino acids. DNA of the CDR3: TGTGCCAGTAGTAAGGGGGGCGGGAGCACCGGGGAGCTGTTTTTT. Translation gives CASSKGGGSTGELFF.

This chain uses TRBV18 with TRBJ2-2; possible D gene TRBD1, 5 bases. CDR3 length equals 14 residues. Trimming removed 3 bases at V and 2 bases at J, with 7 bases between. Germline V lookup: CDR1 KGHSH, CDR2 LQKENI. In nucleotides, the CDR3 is TGTGCCAGCTCACCTCAGGGAAACACCGGGGAGCTGTTTTTT. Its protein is CASSPQGNTGELFF.

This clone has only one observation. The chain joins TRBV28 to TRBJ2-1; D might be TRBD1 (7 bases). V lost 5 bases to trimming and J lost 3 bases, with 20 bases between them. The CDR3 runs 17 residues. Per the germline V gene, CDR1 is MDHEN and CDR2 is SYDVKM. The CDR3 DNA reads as TGTGCCAGCAGTCAGTACTCAGGGGGGCTCCTCTACAATGAGCAGTTCTTC. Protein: CASSQYSGGLLYNEQFF. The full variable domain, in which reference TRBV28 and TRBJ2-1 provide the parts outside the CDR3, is DVKVTQSSRYLVKRTGEKVFLECVQDMDHENMFWYRQDPGLGLRLIYFSYDVKMKEKGDIPEGYSVSREKKERFSLILESASTNQTSMYLCASSQYSGGLLYNEQFFGPGTRLTVL.

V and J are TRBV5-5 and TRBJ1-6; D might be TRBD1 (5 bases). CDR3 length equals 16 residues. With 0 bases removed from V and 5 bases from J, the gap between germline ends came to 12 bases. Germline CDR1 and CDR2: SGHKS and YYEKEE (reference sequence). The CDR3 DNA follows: TGTGCCAGCAGCTTGGCCGGGGGAGGAAATAATTCACCCCTCCACTTT. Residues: CASSLAGGGNNSPLHF.

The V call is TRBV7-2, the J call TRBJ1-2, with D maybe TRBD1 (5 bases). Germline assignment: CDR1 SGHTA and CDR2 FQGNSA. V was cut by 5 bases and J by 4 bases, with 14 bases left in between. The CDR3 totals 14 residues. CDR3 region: CASSREGTGYGYTF. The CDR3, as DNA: TGTGCCAGCAGCCGCGAGGGGACTGGCTATGGCTACACCTTC.

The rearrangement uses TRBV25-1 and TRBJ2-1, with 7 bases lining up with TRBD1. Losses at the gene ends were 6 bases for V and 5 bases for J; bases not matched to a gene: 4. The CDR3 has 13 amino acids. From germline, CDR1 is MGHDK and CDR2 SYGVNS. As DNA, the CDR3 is TGTGCCAGCAGCGGGACAGATAACAATGAGCAGTTCTTC. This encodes CASSGTDNNEQFF.

The CDR3 is CASSFRGQNTEAFF. The CDR3 DNA reads as TGTGCCAGCAGCTTTAGGGGACAGAACACTGAAGCTTTCTTT. This chain connects TRBV6-5 to TRBJ1-1; weak D call: TRBD1 (6 bases). With 6 bases removed from V and 1 base from J, the gap between germline ends came to 12 bases. CDR1 is MNHEY and CDR2 is SVGAGI in the germline V gene. This CDR3 has 14 amino acids.

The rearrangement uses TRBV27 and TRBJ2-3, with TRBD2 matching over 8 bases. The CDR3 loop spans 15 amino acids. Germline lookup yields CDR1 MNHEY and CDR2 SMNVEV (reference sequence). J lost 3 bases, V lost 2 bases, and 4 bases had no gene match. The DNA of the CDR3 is TGTGCCAGCAGTTTAGGAGTAGCGGGAACAGATACGCAGTATTTT. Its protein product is CASSLGVAGTDTQYF.

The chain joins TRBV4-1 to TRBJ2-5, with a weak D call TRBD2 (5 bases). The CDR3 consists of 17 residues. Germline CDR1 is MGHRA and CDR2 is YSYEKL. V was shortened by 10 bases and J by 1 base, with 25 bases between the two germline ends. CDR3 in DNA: TGCGCCATTCGGACGTTCTGGGCCGGGGTTCGCCAAGAGACCCAGTACTTC. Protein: CAIRTFWAGVRQETQYF.

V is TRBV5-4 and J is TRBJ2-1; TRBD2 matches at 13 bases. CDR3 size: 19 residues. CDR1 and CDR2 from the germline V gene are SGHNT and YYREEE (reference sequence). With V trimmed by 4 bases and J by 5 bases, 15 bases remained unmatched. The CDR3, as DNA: TGTGCCAGCAGCAGGGGTGGGACTAGCGGGATCCTCCTGAACAATGAGCAGTTCTTC. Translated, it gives CASSRGGTSGILLNNEQFF.

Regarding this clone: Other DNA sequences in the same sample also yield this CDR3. CDR3 coding DNA: TGCACCAGCAGCCAAGCAACTTCATATGGGGGCAGTTGCAACCAGCCCCAGCATTTT. Translating it yields CTSSQATSYGGSCNQPQHF. The V gene is TRBV1, the J gene TRBJ1-5; the D call in the table, TRBD1, was not verified against the DNA. TRBV1 is classified as a pseudogene. The CDR3 contains 19 residues.

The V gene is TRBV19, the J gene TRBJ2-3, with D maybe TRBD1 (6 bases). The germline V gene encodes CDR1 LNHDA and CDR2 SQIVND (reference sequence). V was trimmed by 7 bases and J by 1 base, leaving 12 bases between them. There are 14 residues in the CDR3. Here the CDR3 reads CASKRGHRTDTQYF. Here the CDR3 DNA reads TGTGCCAGTAAGAGGGGACACCGCACAGATACGCAGTATTTT. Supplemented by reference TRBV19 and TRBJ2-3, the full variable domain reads DGGITQSPKYLFRKEGQNVTLSCEQNLNHDAMYWYRQDPGQGLRLIYYSQIVNDFQKGDIAEGYSVSREKKESFPLTVTSAQKNPTAFYLCASKRGHRTDTQYFGPGTRLTVL.

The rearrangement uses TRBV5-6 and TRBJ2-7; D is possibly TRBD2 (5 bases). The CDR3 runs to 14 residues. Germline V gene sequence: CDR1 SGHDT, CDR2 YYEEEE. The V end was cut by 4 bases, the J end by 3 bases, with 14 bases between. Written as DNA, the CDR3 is TGTGCCAGCAGCCCCGAACCGAGGGACTACGAGCAGTACTTC. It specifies CASSPEPRDYEQYF. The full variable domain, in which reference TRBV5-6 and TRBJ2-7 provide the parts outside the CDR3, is DAGVTQSPTHLIKTRGQQVTLRCSPKSGHDTVSWYQQALGQGPQFIFQYYEEEERQRGNFPDRFSGHQFPNYSSELNVNALLLGDSALYLCASSPEPRDYEQYFGPGTRLTVT.